Here is one TCR beta chain with its context. The target antigen is unknown. This sample is part of a study of shared clonotypes between healthy human individuals. At the level of the study: Each donor had three CD4 naive, three CD4 memory, two CD8 naive and one CD8 memory plate. Study-wide results and caveats: An expected dependence of interdonor clonotype sharing on sequencing depth was noted. Non-shared clonotypes had lower generation probabilities than those shared by all four donors.

The assay ran at deep level. The assay was immunoSEQ multiplex PCR, and TCRdb's table has in-frame clones only and misses some. The table includes about 680,000 clones, about 90% detected once. V lost 9 bases and J lost 0, with 12 bases in between. This CDR3 region has 13 residues. Germline assignment: CDR1 LNHDA and CDR2 SQIVND (reference sequence). Only CD45RO-negative cells positively selected for CCR7 counted as naive CD8 cells, so terminally differentiated effector memory CD45RA+ cells were excluded. Source material: naive CD8+ T cells sorted from blood. The V gene is TRBV19, the J gene TRBJ2-7; possible D gene TRBD1, 6 bases. The origin of this receptor is a man aged 25-40 years in good health. CDR3 protein: CASAPDSSYEQYF. The CDR3 nucleotides are TGTGCCAGCGCCCCGGACAGCTCCTACGAGCAGTACTTC.